Following are 14 T cell receptor beta chains from one sample sequenced in a study of cytomegalovirus exposure and HLA in healthy donors. It was with 60 Vbeta and 13 Jbeta primers that the PCR ran. This table comes from immunoSEQ multiplex PCR, and its TCRdb copy is limited to in-frame clones, with some not included. This table has approximately 190,000 clones, around 80% appearing once. Sequencing was done on a sample of PBMCs. The receptor source for this set is a man aged 40-55 years in good health and CMV-seropositive.

In its sample, this clone was seen a few times. The same CDR3 is also encoded by other DNA sequences in this sample. The chain employs TRBV11-2 and TRBJ1-3; D possibly corresponds to TRBD1 (5 bases). Trimming shortened V by 5 bases and J by 0 bases, and 14 bases separated the two germline ends. Germline V gene data show CDR1 as SGHAT and CDR2 as FQNNGV. The CDR3 sequence is 16 residues long. The CDR3 here is CASSPGGLGSGNTIYF. CDR3 in DNA: TGTGCCAGCAGCCCCGGGGGACTGGGCTCTGGAAACACCATATATTTT.

This rearrangement joins TRBV19 to TRBJ2-5; TRBD2 matches 10 bases. Germline values: CDR1 LNHDA, CDR2 SQIVND (reference sequence). V was clipped by 5 bases and J by 2 bases; unmatched bases: 8. The length of the CDR3 is 16 residues. CDR3 in amino acids: CASSHTAGGGQETQYF. CDR3 nucleotide sequence: TGTGCCAGTAGTCACACAGCGGGGGGGGGACAAGAGACCCAGTACTTC.

CDR3 in amino acids: CAGTVDNQPQHF. As DNA, the CDR3 is TGTGCCGGGACAGTCGACAATCAGCCCCAGCATTTT. The rearrangement links TRBV19 to TRBJ1-5; 7 nucleotides align to TRBD1. J gave up 3 bases and V 11 bases, and 4 bases lay outside the gene matches. CDR1 LNHDA and CDR2 SQIVND come from the germline V gene (reference sequence). The CDR3 is made up of 12 amino acids.

This sequence joins TRBV28 and TRBJ1-3; no firm D call. The CDR3 loop spans 13 amino acids. Trimming pared 5 bases from V and 6 bases from J, leaving 11 bases between. CDR1 and CDR2 (germline): MDHEN, SYDVKM. CDR3 sequence reads: CASSPPAENTIYF. CDR3 bases: TGTGCCAGCAGTCCCCCCGCGGAAAACACCATATATTTT.

A word on this clone: The junction and the germline gene differ at one end; a read error may be behind it. CDR3: CASSPLAGTGGFYNEQFF. CDR3 sequence (DNA): TGTGCCAGCTCGCCACTAGCCGGGACAGGGGGCTTTTACAATGAGCAGTTCTTC. V usage is TRBV18 and J usage is TRBJ2-1, with 12 positions matching TRBD1. Germline V CDR1 and CDR2: KGHSH, LQKENI. The length of the CDR3 is 18 residues. The full variable domain, in which reference TRBV18 and TRBJ2-1 provide the parts outside the CDR3, is NAGVMQNPRHLVRRRGQEARLRCSPMKGHSHVYWYRQLPEEGLKFMVYLQKENIIDESGMPKERFSAEFPKEGPSILRIQQVVRGDSAAYFCASSPLAGTGGFYNEQFFGPGTRLTVL.

V and J are TRBV9 and TRBJ2-3, with 7 bases identical to TRBD1. The CDR3 is made up of 15 amino acids. Trimming took 3 bases from V and 0 from J; bases not matched to a gene: 4. Germline-derived CDR1 and CDR2 are SGDLS and YYNGEE. The CDR3: CASSEGQSSTDTQYF. For the CDR3, the DNA is TGTGCCAGCAGCGAGGGACAGTCTAGCACAGATACGCAGTATTTT.

This chain uses TRBV6-5 with TRBJ2-7; 9 nucleotides line up with TRBD2. The germline V gene encodes CDR1 MNHEY and CDR2 SVGAGI. This CDR3 has 13 residues. Trimming at V came to 6 bases and at J to 6 bases, leaving 6 bases not matched to a gene. The CDR3 nucleotides are TGTGCCAGCAGCGTTAGCGGGAGCCTCGAGCAGTACTTC. Its translation is CASSVSGSLEQYF.

The rearrangement links TRBV4-3 to TRBJ2-1; D is undetermined. The CDR3 is made up of 15 amino acids. Germline V lookup: CDR1 LGHNA, CDR2 YSLEER. V was clipped by 0 bases and J by 4 bases, with 10 bases between them. The CDR3 DNA is TGCGCCAGCAGCCAAGATAGAAACAGTTACAATGAGCAGTTCTTC. Translated, it gives CASSQDRNSYNEQFF.

The chain joins TRBV25-1 to TRBJ1-1; 7 nucleotides agree with TRBD1. Germline V CDR1 and CDR2: MGHDK, SYGVNS. The CDR3 contains 11 residues. The CDR3 reads CASDRDTEAFF. CDR3 nucleotide sequence: TGTGCTTCAGACAGGGACACTGAAGCTTTCTTT.

V is TRBV15 and J is TRBJ2-1; D is perhaps TRBD2 (5 bases). Per the germline V gene, CDR1 is LNHNV and CDR2 is YYDKDF (reference sequence). The CDR3 totals 13 residues. V was cut by 1 base and J by 9 bases, with 10 bases left in between. The CDR3 DNA follows: TGTGCCACCAGCAGAGCCAGAGGGAGTGAGCAGTTCTTC. Translated: CATSRARGSEQFF.

The chain combines TRBV6-5 with TRBJ1-2; the match to TRBD1 covers 7 bases. CDR1 and CDR2 from the germline V gene are MNHEY and SVGAGI. This CDR3 has 15 amino acids. V dropped 4 bases and J dropped 2; count of bases not matched to a gene: 7. CDR3 in amino acids: CASSSVQGQNYGYTF. The CDR3 DNA follows: TGTGCCAGCAGTTCCGTACAGGGGCAGAACTATGGCTACACCTTC.

In the case of this clone: Its ends do not fully match the called genes, so a read error is possible. The chain joins TRBV7-9 to TRBJ1-2; 7 nucleotides align to TRBD1. CDR1 is SEHNR, CDR2 FQNEAQ, per germline (reference sequence). CDR3 length: 14 amino acids. The CDR3 DNA sequence: TGTTCCAGCAGCCCACAGGGGATTGGGTATGGCTACACCTTC. Translated, it gives CSSSPQGIGYGYTF.

The chain is built from TRBV7-6 and TRBJ2-2; 10 bases match TRBD2. V lost 3 bases, J lost 6 bases, and 7 bases stayed unmatched. CDR1 SGHVS and CDR2 FNYEAQ come from the germline V gene. The CDR3 is made up of 16 amino acids. The CDR3 reads CASSFTSGRGPGELFF. The DNA for the CDR3 is TGTGCCAGCAGCTTCACAAGCGGGAGGGGCCCCGGGGAGCTGTTTTTT.

This clone was picked up a small number of times. The gene calls are TRBV5-4 and TRBJ2-2; 7 bases map to TRBD2. The trim removed 0 bases at V and 5 bases at J, leaving 4 bases unmatched. Germline loops: CDR1 SGHNT, CDR2 YYREEE (reference sequence). The CDR3 is 15 amino acids. CDR3 amino acids: CASSLGPGGTGELFF. CDR3 in DNA: TGTGCCAGCAGCTTGGGGCCGGGGGGTACCGGGGAGCTGTTTTTT. Based on the CDR3 plus reference TRBV5-4 and TRBJ2-2, the full variable domain is ETGVTQSPTHLIKTRGQQVTLRCSSQSGHNTVSWYQQALGQGPQFIFQYYREEENGRGNFPPRFSGLQFPNYSSELNVNALELDDSALYLCASSLGPGGTGELFFGEGSRLTVL.